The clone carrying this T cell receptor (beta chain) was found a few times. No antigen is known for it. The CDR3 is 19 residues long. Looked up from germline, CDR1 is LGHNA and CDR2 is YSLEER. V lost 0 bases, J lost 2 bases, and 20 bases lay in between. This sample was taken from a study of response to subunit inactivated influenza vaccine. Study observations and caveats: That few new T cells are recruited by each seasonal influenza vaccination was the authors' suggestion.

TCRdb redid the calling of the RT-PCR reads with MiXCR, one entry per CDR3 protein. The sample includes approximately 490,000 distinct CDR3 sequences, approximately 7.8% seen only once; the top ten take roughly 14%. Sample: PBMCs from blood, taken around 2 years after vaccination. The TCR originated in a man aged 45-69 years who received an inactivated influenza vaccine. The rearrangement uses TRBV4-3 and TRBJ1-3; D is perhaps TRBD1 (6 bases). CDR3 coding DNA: TGCGCCAGCAGCCAAGATGACCTACCAGCCCACAGGGCTGGAAACACCATATATTTT. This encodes CASSQDDLPAHRAGNTIYF.